A selection of T cell receptor beta chains follows, all from one sample in a study of blood T cell repertoires in COVID-19. Clones were sequenced by immunoSEQ multiplex PCR, and TCRdb holds only the in-frame ones, with some missing. The repertoire includes 130,000 to 150,000 clones, roughly 90% of them detected once, and about 2% sits in the top ten. The specimen sequenced was peripheral blood. These receptors all come from a human donor in a cohort sampled during active COVID-19. The CDR3 runs from the conserved cysteine through the conserved F or W. D genes are given only for firm matches. Clone sizes are given selectively: once, few, many, or a class where the clone is expanded.

>-|TRBJ1-6|-|TRBV19
TGTGCCAGTAAGGAGGGGGGGAATTCACCCCTCCACTTT
CASKEGGNSPLHF
>-|TRBJ2-4|-|TRBV28
TGTGCCAGCAGTTTACCGGGGGAAATAGCCAAAAACATTCAGTACTTC
CASSLPGEIAKNIQYF
>TRBD2|TRBJ2-7|many|TRBV10-3
TGTGCCATCAGTGAGTCCGGTATAGCGGGGGGGCGCGAGCAGTACTTC
CAISESGIAGGREQYF
>TRBD2|TRBJ2-2|-|TRBV7-3
TGTGCCAGCAGCGTTCTAGCGGGAAACACCGGGGAGCTGTTTTTT
CASSVLAGNTGELFF
>-|TRBJ1-2|-|TRBV5-1
TGCGCCAGCAGCTTGGAGCCAATGGATGGCTACACCTTC
CASSLEPMDGYTF
>-|TRBJ1-1|-|TRBV7-6
TGTGCCAGCAGCCCGACACTCCCGAACACTGAAGCTTTCTTT
CASSPTLPNTEAFF
>TRBD1|TRBJ1-4|-|TRBV28
TGTGCCAGCAGTCTCTCGGACAGGGACGAAAAACTGTTTTTT
CASSLSDRDEKLFF
>TRBD1|TRBJ2-7|-|TRBV6-5
TGTGCCAGCAGTCGGACAGGGAGCTCCTACGAGCAGTACTTC
CASSRTGSSYEQYF
>TRBD1|TRBJ2-6|-|TRBV4-2
TGTGCCAGCAGCCAAGATCGACAGGGGAATCCTATTTCTGGGGCCAACGTCCTGACTTTC
CASSQDRQGNPISGANVLTF
>-|TRBJ2-6|-|TRBV28
TGTGCCGCTAGGGGGGGAGCAGGCATCCTCTCTGGGGCCAACGTCCTGACTTTC
CAARGGAGILSGANVLTF
>-|TRBJ2-7|-|TRBV12-3/TRBV12-4
TGTGCCAGCAGCTCGGGACACCGTAACGAGCAGTACTTC
CASSSGHRNEQYF
>-|TRBJ2-5|-|TRBV19
TGTGCCAGTAGTATAAAGACATCGCAGTGGGAGACCCAGTACTTC
CASSIKTSQWETQYF
>TRBD2|TRBJ2-2|once|TRBV5-6
TGTGCCAGCAGCTATAGGACTAGCGGGGTGAACACCGGGGAGCTGTTTTTT
CASSYRTSGVNTGELFF
>-|TRBJ1-3|-|TRBV3-1/TRBV3-2
TGTGCCAGCAGCCCTTTACAGGGTAGAGAAAACACCATATATTTT
CASSPLQGRENTIYF
>-|TRBJ2-3|once|TRBV6-5
TGTGCCAGCAGAAAGACCCTAGCGAACACAGATACGCAGTATTTT
CASRKTLANTDTQYF
>TRBD1|TRBJ2-7|-|TRBV7-9
TGTGCCAGCAGCTTCACCCCCGGACAGGGGACCTACGAGCAGTACTTC
CASSFTPGQGTYEQYF
>TRBD1|TRBJ2-5|-|TRBV3-1/TRBV3-2
TGTGCCAGCAGGCCGACAGGGGAAGAGACCCAGTACTTC
CASRPTGEETQYF
>-|TRBJ1-5|-|TRBV19
TGTGCCAGTAGCCCCTCAGGGGCCCCCAATCAGCCCCAGCATTTT
CASSPSGAPNQPQHF
>-|TRBJ2-1|once|TRBV5-1
TGCGCCAGCAGCTCCCGTCGGGGGGCGGAAAATGAGCAGTTCTTC
CASSSRRGAENEQFF
>TRBD1|TRBJ2-3|once|TRBV11-3
TGTGCCAGCAGCTTGGGGACAGGGGTAACAGATACGCAGTATTTT
CASSLGTGVTDTQYF
>-|TRBJ1-2|once|TRBV5-1
TGCGCCAGCAGCCCTCACACAGATTCCTATGGCTACACCTTC
CASSPHTDSYGYTF
>TRBD1|TRBJ1-5|-|TRBV27
TGTGCCAGCAGTTTCCGACAGGGAAGTCAGCCCCAGCATTTT
CASSFRQGSQPQHF
>TRBD2|TRBJ2-1|-|TRBV4-2
TGTGCCAGCAGCCAAGAGCTGTCTAGCGGGGCCTCCTACAATGAGCAGTTCTTC
CASSQELSSGASYNEQFF
>TRBD1|TRBJ1-2|-|TRBV18
TGTGCCAGCTCACCACCGACAGGGGCAAACTATGGCTACACCTTC
CASSPPTGANYGYTF
>TRBD2|TRBJ2-1|-|TRBV5-1
TGCGCCAGCAGCTTGGTTCTAGCGGGAGAGGTCCGTGAGCAGTTCTTC
CASSLVLAGEVREQFF
>-|TRBJ2-7|few|TRBV28
TGTGCCAGCAGTCCCAGCCGGCGGGCCTCCTACGAGCAGTACTTC
CASSPSRRASYEQYF
>TRBD1|TRBJ2-3|-|TRBV27
TGTGCCAGCACCCCGGACAGGTTTCGGGACACGCAGTATTTT
CASTPDRFRDTQYF
>-|TRBJ2-2|few|TRBV4-3
TGCGCCAGCAGCCAAGGAATTACAGTTCAGGGTCCCGGGGAGCTGTTTTTT
CASSQGITVQGPGELFF